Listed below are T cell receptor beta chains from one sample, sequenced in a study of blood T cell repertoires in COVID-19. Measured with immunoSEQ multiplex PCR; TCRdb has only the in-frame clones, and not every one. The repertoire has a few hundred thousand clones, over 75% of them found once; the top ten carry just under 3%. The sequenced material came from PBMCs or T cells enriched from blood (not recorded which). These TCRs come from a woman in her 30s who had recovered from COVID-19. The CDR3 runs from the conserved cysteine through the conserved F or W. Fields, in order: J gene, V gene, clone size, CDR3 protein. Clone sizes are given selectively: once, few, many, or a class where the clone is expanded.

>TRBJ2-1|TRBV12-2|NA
CASRLAGSYNEQFF
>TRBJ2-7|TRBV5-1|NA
CASSATSGTYEQYF
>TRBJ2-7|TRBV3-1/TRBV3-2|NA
CASSAPLAGAHEQYF
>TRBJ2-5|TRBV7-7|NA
CASGRGGVEETQYF
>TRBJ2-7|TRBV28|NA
CASSSVPGTGGSEQYF
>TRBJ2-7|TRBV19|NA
CASASGIPYEQYF
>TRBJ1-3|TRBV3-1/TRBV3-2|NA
CASSQGGGHTIYF
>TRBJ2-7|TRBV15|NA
CATSRGAGAYEQYF
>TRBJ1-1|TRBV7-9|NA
CASSTRTEFDEAFF
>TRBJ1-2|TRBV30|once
CAWSRQDPDTF
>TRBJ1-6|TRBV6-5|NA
CASSPGTGEVPLHF
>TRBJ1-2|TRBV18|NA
CASSPTEDRAVYGYTF
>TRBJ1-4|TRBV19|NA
CASTSDSVNEKLFF
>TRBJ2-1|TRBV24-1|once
CATSIGATYEQFF
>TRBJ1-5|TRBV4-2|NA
CASSLDRGLQPQHF
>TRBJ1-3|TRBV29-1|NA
CSVVQGAGNTIYF
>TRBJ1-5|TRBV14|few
CASSQAGRHQPQHF
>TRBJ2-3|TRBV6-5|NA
CASSYGVLGTDTQYF
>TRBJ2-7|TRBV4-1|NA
CASSKQGGYEQYF
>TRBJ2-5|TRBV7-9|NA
CASSTRTGGLETQYF
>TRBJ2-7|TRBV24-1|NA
CATSDAGTDMFEQYF
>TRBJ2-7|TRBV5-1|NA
CASSLDPEGEQYF
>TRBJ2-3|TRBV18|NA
CASSPGQNERTDTQYF
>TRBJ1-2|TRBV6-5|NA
CASSLDRGRNGYTF
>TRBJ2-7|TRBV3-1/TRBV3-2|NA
CASSQGASNYEQYF
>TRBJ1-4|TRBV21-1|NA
CASSLLWGRGRRTNEKLFF
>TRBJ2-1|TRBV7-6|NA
CASSRLTSGGDEQFF
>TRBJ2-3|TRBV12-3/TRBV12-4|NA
CASSLEQKDTQYF
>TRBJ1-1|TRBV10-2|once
CASLGTQFEAFF
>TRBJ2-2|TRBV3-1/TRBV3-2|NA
CASTITGGTSTGELFF
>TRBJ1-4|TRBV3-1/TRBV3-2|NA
CASSQAGEVGEKLFF
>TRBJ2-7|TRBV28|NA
CASSLRGIAGGPSYEQYF
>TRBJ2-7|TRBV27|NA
CASRPGLASYEQYF
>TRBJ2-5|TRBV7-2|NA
CASSEYGYRIQETQYF
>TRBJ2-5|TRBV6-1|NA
CASSEAGQFGETQYF
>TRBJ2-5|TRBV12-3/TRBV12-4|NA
CASSFRGTETQYF
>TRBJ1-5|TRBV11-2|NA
CASSAEIAQGGQPQHF
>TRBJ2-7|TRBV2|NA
CASSELYGTSGNYEQYF
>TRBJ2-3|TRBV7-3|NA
CASSLAGQGSDTQYF
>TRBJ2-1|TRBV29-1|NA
CSANPAGLAYNEQFF
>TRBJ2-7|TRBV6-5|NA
CASSLTSGAAYEQYF